A selection of T cell receptor beta chains follows, all from one sample in a study of beta chain features in type 1 diabetes. Here immunoSEQ multiplex PCR was the method, and the copy in TCRdb shows in-frame clones only, minus some. The sample contains 130,000 to 150,000 clones, roughly 10% of which appear only once. The sample comprised naive CD4+ T cells from blood. The receptors were gathered from a man aged 18-30 years in good health. CDR3s include the opening cysteine and the closing phenylalanine or tryptophan.

v_gene	j_gene	CDR3aa
TRBV7-3	TRBJ2-1	CASSLNPASSSYNEQFF
TRBV5-1	TRBJ2-7	CASSLIPSSYEQYF
TRBV6-6	TRBJ2-7	CASSPQGPTYEQYF
TRBV7-3	TRBJ2-3	CASSLTGTSGAFTDTQYF
TRBV2	TRBJ1-5	CASSDRDRVQPQHF
TRBV5-1	TRBJ2-2	CASSPAGATGELFF
TRBV10-3	TRBJ2-7	CAHTGGGEQYF
TRBV30	TRBJ1-4	CAWSVRGEKLFF
TRBV4-1	TRBJ1-2	CASSQDWEGQRGYGYTF
TRBV7-6	TRBJ1-1	CASSTQQGNTEAFF
TRBV6-6	TRBJ1-5	CASSGSNQPQHF
TRBV6-5	TRBJ2-7	CASARQGLYEQYF
TRBV9	TRBJ2-5	CASSTLAGVETQYF
TRBV5-1	TRBJ1-1	CASSLEGDHGTEAFF
TRBV5-1	TRBJ2-7	CASSPVAGGPHEQYF
TRBV4-2	TRBJ2-3	CASSQGSSVVTQYF
TRBV5-4	TRBJ2-7	CASSSTDRQAYEQYF
TRBV19	TRBJ2-4	CASTWGEAKNIQYF
TRBV7-2	TRBJ1-6	CASSLQGDIRSPLHF
TRBV19	TRBJ1-2	CASSIGGNYGYTF
TRBV7-7	TRBJ2-3	CASSPRGDTQYF